This TCR beta chain originates from a study of shared clonotypes between healthy human individuals. Study observations and caveats: Relative to clonotypes present in all four donors, those not shared had lower generation probabilities.

CD8 cells regarded as naive lacked CD45RO, were positively chosen for CCR7, and omitted terminally differentiated effector memory CD45RA+ cells. This clone was observed once. Its antigen is unknown. Different DNA sequences within this sample yield the same CDR3. Clones were sequenced by immunoSEQ multiplex PCR, and TCRdb holds only the in-frame ones, with some missing. Of 2 million to 2.5 million clones listed, around 96% are singletons. Sequencing input: naive CD8+ T cells sorted from blood. This clonotype originated in a man between 18 and 35 years old in good health.

The CDR3 sequence: CASSRGQGTYEQYF. The DNA of the CDR3 is TGCGCCAGCAGCCGGGGACAGGGAACCTACGAGCAGTACTTC. The V call is TRBV4-1, the J call TRBJ2-7, with 9 bases aligning to TRBD1. J lost 2 bases, V lost 4 bases, and 3 bases had no gene match. The CDR3 covers 14 residues. Germline V gene lookup returns CDR1 MGHRA and CDR2 YSYEKL.